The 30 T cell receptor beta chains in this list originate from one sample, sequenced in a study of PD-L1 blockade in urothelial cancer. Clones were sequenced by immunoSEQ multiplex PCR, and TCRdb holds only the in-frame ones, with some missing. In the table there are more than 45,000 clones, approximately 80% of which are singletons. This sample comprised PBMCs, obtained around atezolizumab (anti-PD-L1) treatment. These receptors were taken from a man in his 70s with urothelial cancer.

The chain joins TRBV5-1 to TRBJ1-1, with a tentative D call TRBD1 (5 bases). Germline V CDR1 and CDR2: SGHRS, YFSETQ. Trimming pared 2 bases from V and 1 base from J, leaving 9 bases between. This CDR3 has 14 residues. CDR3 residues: CASSLKGENTEAFF. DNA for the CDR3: TGCGCCAGCAGCTTAAAAGGGGAGAACACTGAAGCTTTCTTT.

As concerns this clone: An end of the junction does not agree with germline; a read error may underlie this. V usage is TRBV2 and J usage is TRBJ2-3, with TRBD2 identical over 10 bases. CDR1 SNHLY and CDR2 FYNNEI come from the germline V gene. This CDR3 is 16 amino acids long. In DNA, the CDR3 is TGTGCCAGCAGCGAAGGGACTAGCGTTCCCACAGATACGCAGTATTTT. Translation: CASSEGTSVPTDTQYF.

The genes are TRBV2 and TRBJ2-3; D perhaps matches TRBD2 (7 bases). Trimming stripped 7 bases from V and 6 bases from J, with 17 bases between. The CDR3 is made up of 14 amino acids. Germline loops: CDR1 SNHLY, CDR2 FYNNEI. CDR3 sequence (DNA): TGTGCCAGCAATGGGGGGGGGCGAGGGGATACGCAGTATTTT. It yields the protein CASNGGGRGDTQYF.

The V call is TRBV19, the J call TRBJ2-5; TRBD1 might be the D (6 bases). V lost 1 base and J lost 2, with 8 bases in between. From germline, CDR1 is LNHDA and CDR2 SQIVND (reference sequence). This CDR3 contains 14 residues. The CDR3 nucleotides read TGTGCCAGTAGTATAGGGGGGCGGCAAGAGACCCAGTACTTC. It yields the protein CASSIGGRQETQYF.

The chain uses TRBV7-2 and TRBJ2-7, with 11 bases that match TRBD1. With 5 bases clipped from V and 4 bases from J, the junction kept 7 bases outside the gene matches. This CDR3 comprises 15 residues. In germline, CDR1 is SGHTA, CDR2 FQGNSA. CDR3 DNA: TGTGCCAGCAGCACCGGGACAGGGGGTGGGTACGAGCAGTACTTC. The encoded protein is CASSTGTGGGYEQYF. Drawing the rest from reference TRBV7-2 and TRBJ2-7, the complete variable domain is GAGVSQSPSNKVTEKGKDVELRCDPISGHTALYWYRQSLGQGLEFLIYFQGNSAPDKSGLPSDRFSAERTGGSVSTLTIQRTQQEDSAVYLCASSTGTGGGYEQYFGPGTRLTVT.

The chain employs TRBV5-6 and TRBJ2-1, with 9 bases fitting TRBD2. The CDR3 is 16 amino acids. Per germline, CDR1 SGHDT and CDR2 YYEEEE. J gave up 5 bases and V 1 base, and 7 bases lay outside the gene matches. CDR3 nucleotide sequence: TGTGCCAGCAGCTTGCCTCGGACTAGCGCCCACAATGAGCAGTTCTTC. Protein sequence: CASSLPRTSAHNEQFF.

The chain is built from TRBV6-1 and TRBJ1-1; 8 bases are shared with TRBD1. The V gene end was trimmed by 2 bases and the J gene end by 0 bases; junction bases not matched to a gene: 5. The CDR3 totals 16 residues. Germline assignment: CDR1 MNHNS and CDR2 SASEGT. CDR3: CASSEWWGQVNTEAFF. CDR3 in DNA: TGTGCCAGCAGTGAATGGTGGGGACAGGTGAACACTGAAGCTTTCTTT.

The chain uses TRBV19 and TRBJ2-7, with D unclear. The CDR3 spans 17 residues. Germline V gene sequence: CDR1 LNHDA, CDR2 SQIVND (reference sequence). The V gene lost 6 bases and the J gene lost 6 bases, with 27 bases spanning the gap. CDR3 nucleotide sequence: TGTGCCAGTAGCCCCAACGCACCTGCCACACCCCCTCTCGAGCAGTACTTC. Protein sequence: CASSPNAPATPPLEQYF. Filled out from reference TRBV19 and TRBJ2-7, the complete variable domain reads DGGITQSPKYLFRKEGQNVTLSCEQNLNHDAMYWYRQDPGQGLRLIYYSQIVNDFQKGDIAEGYSVSREKKESFPLTVTSAQKNPTAFYLCASSPNAPATPPLEQYFGPGTRLTVT.

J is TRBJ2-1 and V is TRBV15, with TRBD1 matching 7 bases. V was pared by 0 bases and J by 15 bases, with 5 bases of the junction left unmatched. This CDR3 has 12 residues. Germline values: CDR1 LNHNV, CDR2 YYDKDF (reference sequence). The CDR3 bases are TGTGCCACCAGCAGAGAGGACAGGACGACGTTCTTC. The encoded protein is CATSREDRTTFF. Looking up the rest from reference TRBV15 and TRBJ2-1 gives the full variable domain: DAMVIQNPRYQVTQFGKPVTLSCSQTLNHNVMYWYQQKSSQAPKLLFHYYDKDFNNEADTPDNFQSRRPNTSFCFLDIRSPGLGDTAMYLCATSREDRTTFFGPGTRLTVL.

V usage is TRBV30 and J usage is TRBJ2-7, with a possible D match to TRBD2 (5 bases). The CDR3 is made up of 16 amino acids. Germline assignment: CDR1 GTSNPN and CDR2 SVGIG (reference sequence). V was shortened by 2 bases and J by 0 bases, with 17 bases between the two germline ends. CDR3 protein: CAWSPAVGVSSYEQYF. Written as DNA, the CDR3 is TGTGCCTGGAGTCCAGCGGTGGGAGTGAGCTCCTACGAGCAGTACTTC. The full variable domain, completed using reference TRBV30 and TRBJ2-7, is SQTIHQWPATLVQPVGSPLSLECTVEGTSNPNLYWYRQAAGRGLQLLFYSVGIGQISSEVPQNLSASRPQDRQFILSSKKLLLSDSGFYLCAWSPAVGVSSYEQYFGPGTRLTVT.

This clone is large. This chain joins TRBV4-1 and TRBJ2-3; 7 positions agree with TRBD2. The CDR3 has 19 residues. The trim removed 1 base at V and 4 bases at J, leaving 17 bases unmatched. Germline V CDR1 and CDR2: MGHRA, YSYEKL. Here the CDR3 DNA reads TGCGCCAGCAGCCAAGGGGGAGCGGTTACTAGCGTGATCTCAGATACGCAGTATTTT. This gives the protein CASSQGGAVTSVISDTQYF.

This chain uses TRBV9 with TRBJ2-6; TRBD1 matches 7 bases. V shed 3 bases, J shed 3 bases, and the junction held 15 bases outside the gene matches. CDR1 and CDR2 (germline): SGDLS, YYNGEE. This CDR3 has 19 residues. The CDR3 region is CASSAPRQGWVDGANVLTF. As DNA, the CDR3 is TGTGCCAGCAGCGCACCCCGACAGGGCTGGGTGGATGGGGCCAACGTCCTGACTTTC.

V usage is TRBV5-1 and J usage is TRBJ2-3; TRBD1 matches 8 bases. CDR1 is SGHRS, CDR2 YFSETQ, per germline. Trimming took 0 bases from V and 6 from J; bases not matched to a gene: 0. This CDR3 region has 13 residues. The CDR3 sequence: CASSLGQGDTQYF. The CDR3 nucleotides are TGCGCCAGCAGCTTGGGACAGGGGGATACGCAGTATTTT.

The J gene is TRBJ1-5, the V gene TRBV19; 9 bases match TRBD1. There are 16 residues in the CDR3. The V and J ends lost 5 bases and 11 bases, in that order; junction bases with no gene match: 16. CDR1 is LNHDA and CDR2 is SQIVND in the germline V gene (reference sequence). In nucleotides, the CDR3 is TGTGCCAGTAGTCGACGGGACAGGGTTTTTGACGGAGCCCAGCATTTT. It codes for CASSRRDRVFDGAQHF.

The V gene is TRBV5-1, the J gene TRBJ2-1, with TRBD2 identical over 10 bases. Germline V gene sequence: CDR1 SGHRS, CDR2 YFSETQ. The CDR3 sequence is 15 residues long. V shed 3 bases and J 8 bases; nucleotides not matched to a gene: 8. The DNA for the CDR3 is TGCGCCAGCAGCTCTACTAGCGGGAAAAGGGATGAGCAGTTCTTC. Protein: CASSSTSGKRDEQFF. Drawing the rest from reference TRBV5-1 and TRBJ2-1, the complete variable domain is KAGVTQTPRYLIKTRGQQVTLSCSPISGHRSVSWYQQTPGQGLQFLFEYFSETQRNKGNFPGRFSGRQFSNSRSEMNVSTLELGDSALYLCASSSTSGKRDEQFFGPGTRLTVL.

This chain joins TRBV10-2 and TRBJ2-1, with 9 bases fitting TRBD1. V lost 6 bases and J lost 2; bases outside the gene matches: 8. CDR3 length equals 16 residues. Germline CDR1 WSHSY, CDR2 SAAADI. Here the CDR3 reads CASRDSGTGTYNEQFF. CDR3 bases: TGCGCCAGCAGAGATTCCGGGACAGGGACCTACAATGAGCAGTTCTTC.

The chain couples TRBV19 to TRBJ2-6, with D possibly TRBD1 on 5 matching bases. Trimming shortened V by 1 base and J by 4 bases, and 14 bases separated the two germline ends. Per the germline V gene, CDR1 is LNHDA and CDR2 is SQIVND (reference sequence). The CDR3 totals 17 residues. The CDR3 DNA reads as TGTGCCAGTAGTATAGCACAGGTGGGGCGAGGGGCCAACGTCCTGACTTTC. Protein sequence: CASSIAQVGRGANVLTF. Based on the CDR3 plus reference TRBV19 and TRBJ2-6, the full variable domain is DGGITQSPKYLFRKEGQNVTLSCEQNLNHDAMYWYRQDPGQGLRLIYYSQIVNDFQKGDIAEGYSVSREKKESFPLTVTSAQKNPTAFYLCASSIAQVGRGANVLTFGAGSRLTVL.

The CDR3 sequence: CASSEMSQINQPQHF. As DNA, the CDR3 is TGTGCCAGCAGTGAGATGTCCCAGATAAATCAGCCCCAGCATTTT. The V gene is TRBV2, the J gene TRBJ1-5; D is undetermined. The CDR3 runs to 15 residues. Germline values: CDR1 SNHLY, CDR2 FYNNEI. The ends were cut back, 3 bases at V and 4 bases at J, with 13 bases in the middle. The full variable domain, rest sourced from reference TRBV2 and TRBJ1-5, is EPEVTQTPSHQVTQMGQEVILRCVPISNHLYFYWYRQILGQKVEFLVSFYNNEISEKSEIFDDQFSVERPDGSNFTLKIRSTKLEDSAMYFCASSEMSQINQPQHFGDGTRLSIL.

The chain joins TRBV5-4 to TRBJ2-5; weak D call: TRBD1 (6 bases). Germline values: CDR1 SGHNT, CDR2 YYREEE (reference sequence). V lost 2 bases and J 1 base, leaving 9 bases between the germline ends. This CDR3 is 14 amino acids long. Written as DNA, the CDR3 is TGTGCCAGCAGCTTAGGCAGGGGCCAAGAGACCCAGTACTTC. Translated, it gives CASSLGRGQETQYF.

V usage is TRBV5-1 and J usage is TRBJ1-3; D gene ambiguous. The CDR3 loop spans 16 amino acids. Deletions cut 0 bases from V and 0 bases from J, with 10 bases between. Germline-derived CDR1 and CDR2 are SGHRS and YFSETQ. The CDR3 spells CASSLGQWSSGNTIYF. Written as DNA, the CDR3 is TGCGCCAGCAGCTTGGGCCAGTGGAGCTCTGGAAACACCATATATTTT.

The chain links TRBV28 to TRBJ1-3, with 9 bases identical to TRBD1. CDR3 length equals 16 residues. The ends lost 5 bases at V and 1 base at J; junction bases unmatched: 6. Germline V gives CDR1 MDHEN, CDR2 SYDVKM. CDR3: CASSPRTGVSGNTIYF. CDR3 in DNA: TGTGCCAGCAGTCCAAGGACAGGGGTGTCTGGAAACACCATATATTTT.

CDR3 DNA: TGTGCCAGCAGTGACCCCTGGGGGCAGTATGGCTACACCTTC. Amino acid sequence: CASSDPWGQYGYTF. The genes are TRBV25-1 and TRBJ1-2; D might be TRBD1 (6 bases). The CDR3 has 14 residues. The germline gives CDR1 MGHDK, CDR2 SYGVNS. Trimming left V 3 bases short and J 5 bases short, with 13 bases between.

CDR3 DNA sequence: TGTGCCAGCATAGGAGGGAGGTGGACTGAAGCTTTCTTT. Translating gives CASIGGRWTEAFF. V gene TRBV6-1 combines with J gene TRBJ1-1, with D unclear. The CDR3 spans 13 residues. The germline V and J ends were trimmed by 7 bases and 5 bases, with 14 bases remaining between them. Germline V gives CDR1 MNHNS, CDR2 SASEGT.

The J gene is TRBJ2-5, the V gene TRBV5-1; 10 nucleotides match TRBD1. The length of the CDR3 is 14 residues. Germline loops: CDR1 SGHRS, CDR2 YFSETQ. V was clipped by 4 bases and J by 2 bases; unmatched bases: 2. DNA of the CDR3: TGCGCCAGCAGCCTGGGACAGGGGCAAGAGACCCAGTACTTC. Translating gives CASSLGQGQETQYF.

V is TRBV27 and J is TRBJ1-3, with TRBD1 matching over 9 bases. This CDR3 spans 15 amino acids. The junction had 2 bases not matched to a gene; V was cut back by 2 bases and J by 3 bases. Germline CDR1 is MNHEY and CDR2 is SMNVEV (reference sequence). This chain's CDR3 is CASSLGQGYGNTIYF. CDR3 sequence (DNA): TGTGCCAGCAGTTTAGGACAGGGGTATGGAAACACCATATATTTT.

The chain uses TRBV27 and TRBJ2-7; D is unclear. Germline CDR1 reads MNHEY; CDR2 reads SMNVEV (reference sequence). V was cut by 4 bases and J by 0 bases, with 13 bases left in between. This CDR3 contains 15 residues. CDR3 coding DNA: TGTGCCAGCAGTTCTCCCGTTGGCGGCTCCTACGAGCAGTACTTC. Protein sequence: CASSSPVGGSYEQYF.

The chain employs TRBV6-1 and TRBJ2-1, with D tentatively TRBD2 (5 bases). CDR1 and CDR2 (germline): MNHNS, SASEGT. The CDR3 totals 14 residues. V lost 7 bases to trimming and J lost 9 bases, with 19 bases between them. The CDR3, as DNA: TGTGCCAGCACCGTTGTCGGAGGATGGGGTGAGCAGTTCTTC. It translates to CASTVVGGWGEQFF.

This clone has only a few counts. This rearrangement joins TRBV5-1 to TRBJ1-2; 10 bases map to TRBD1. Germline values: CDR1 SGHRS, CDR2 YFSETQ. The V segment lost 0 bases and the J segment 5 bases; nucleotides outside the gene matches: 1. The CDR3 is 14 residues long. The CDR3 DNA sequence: TGCGCCAGCAGCTTGGGGGACAGGGGATATGGCTACACCTTC. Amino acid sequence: CASSLGDRGYGYTF. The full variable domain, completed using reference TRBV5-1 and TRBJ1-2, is KAGVTQTPRYLIKTRGQQVTLSCSPISGHRSVSWYQQTPGQGLQFLFEYFSETQRNKGNFPGRFSGRQFSNSRSEMNVSTLELGDSALYLCASSLGDRGYGYTFGSGTRLTVV.

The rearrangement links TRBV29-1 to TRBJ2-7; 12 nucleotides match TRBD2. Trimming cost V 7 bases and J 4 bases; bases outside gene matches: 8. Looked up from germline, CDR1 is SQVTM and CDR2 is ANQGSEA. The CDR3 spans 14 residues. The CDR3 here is CSAEIGTSGYEQYF. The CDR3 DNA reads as TGCAGCGCAGAAATCGGGACTAGCGGGTACGAGCAGTACTTC.

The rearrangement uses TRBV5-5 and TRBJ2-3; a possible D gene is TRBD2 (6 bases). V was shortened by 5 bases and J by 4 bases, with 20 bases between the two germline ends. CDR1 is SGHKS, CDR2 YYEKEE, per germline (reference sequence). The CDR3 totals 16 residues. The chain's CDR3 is CASRPPGLGLSDTQYF. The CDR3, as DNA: TGTGCCAGCAGACCTCCGGGACTGGGGTTATCAGATACGCAGTATTTT.